A selection of T cell receptor beta chains follows, all from one sample in a study of T cell responses to AZD1222 COVID-19 vaccine. Some clones are missing from TCRdb's copy, which holds only in-frame ones; the method was immunoSEQ multiplex PCR. The table has 100,000 to 120,000 clones, 88% seen once; the top ten hold about 1.6%. This sample comprised peripheral blood, obtained on day 0 of AZD1222 vaccination. These receptors all come from an adult in good health. Both conserved end residues are part of each CDR3. A D gene is named only where the DNA matches it firmly. Size is stated for part of the rows, as once, few or many counts, or as a class when the clone is expanded.

>16|TRBJ2-1|.|TRBV9|TRBD2
TGTGCCAGCAGCGTAGGTCTAGCGGGAGACGCCAATGAGCAGTTCTTC
CASSVGLAGDANEQFF
>15|TRBJ1-4|.|TRBV7-9|.
TGTGCCAGCAGCTTATTACAGGGAGAAGATGAAAAACTGTTTTTT
CASSLLQGEDEKLFF
>14|TRBJ1-2|.|TRBV6-5|TRBD1
TGTGCCACCAAAAATTCCGGGACAGGGCTTGGCTACACCTTC
CATKNSGTGLGYTF
>16|TRBJ1-4|few|TRBV7-9|TRBD1
TGTGCCAGCAGCTCCAGTACAGGGGGCTCAGGGGAAAAACTGTTTTTT
CASSSSTGGSGEKLFF
>14|TRBJ1-4|.|TRBV9|.
TGTGCCAGCAGCGAAAGGGGAGGGAATGAAAAACTGTTTTTT
CASSERGGNEKLFF
>13|TRBJ1-1|.|TRBV13|.
TGTGCCAGCAGCTTAGAGGCCGACTTAGAAGCTTTCTTT
CASSLEADLEAFF
>16|TRBJ1-2|.|TRBV5-4|.
TGTGCCAGCAGCTCCCTATTTGGTGGGGGCGACTATGGCTACACCTTC
CASSSLFGGGDYGYTF
>13|TRBJ2-5|.|TRBV15|.
TGTGCCACCAGCAGAGCTCCCACTGAGACCCAGTACTTC
CATSRAPTETQYF
>14|TRBJ2-1|.|TRBV5-1|.
TGCGCCAGCAGCTTGGGTTTGCATGGCAATGAGCAGTTCTTC
CASSLGLHGNEQFF
>16|TRBJ2-5|.|TRBV5-8|.
TGTGCCAGCAGCTTGGAGTACAGGAGGATAACAGAGACCCAGTACTTC
CASSLEYRRITETQYF
>13|TRBJ1-1|.|TRBV30|.
TGTGCCTGGAGTGTACAAGAATACACTGAAGCTTTCTTT
CAWSVQEYTEAFF
>13|TRBJ2-7|.|TRBV27|TRBD1
TGTGCCAGCCTCGCTCGACAGGGCGGGGAGCAGTACTTC
CASLARQGGEQYF
>15|TRBJ1-1|.|TRBV10-3|TRBD1
TGTGCCATCAGTGGCCGGACAGGGGGGGACACTGAAGCTTTCTTT
CAISGRTGGDTEAFF
>14|TRBJ1-2|.|TRBV6-1|TRBD1
TGTGCCAGCAGTGATGACAGGGGTGGCTATGGCTACACCTTC
CASSDDRGGYGYTF
>15|TRBJ1-2|.|TRBV24-1|.
TGTGCCACCAGTGATCCGGGACAAGGGGCTAGAGGCTACACCTTC
CATSDPGQGARGYTF
>16|TRBJ2-7|.|TRBV7-8|.
TGTGCCAGCAGACCCGGTGGGGCTAGCGAGCTTATGGAGCAGTACTTC
CASRPGGASELMEQYF
>15|TRBJ2-2|few|TRBV2|TRBD1
TGTGCCAGCAGGGACAGGGGGCACGGCACCGGGGAGCTGTTTTTT
CASRDRGHGTGELFF
>17|TRBJ2-1|.|TRBV14|TRBD2
TGTGCCAGCAGCCAGCGACTAGCGGGACCCGGGGACAATGAGCAGTTCTTC
CASSQRLAGPGDNEQFF
>13|TRBJ1-2|.|TRBV5-1|.
TGCGCCAGCAGCTTTGATCTCCGCCGGGGCTACACCTTC
CASSFDLRRGYTF
>14|TRBJ1-4|.|TRBV7-6|.
TGTGCCAGCAGCTTCACAGGCCCCGGTGAAAAACTGTTTTTT
CASSFTGPGEKLFF
>19|TRBJ2-4|once|TRBV21-1|.
TGTGCCAGCAGCAAGGGACTAGCGGCCCGACGGGCGTCCAAAAACATTCAGTACTTC
CASSKGLAARRASKNIQYF
>15|TRBJ2-3|.|TRBV5-4|TRBD2
TGTGCCAGCAGCTTCGCGGGGGGGGTTACAGATACGCAGTATTTT
CASSFAGGVTDTQYF
>13|TRBJ1-4|.|TRBV2|TRBD1
TGTGCCAGCTGGGGACAGGCTAATGAAAAACTGTTTTTT
CASWGQANEKLFF
>11|TRBJ2-7|.|TRBV12-3/TRBV12-4|.
TGTGCCAGCAGTTCCTCCGGGGAGCAGTACTTC
CASSSSGEQYF